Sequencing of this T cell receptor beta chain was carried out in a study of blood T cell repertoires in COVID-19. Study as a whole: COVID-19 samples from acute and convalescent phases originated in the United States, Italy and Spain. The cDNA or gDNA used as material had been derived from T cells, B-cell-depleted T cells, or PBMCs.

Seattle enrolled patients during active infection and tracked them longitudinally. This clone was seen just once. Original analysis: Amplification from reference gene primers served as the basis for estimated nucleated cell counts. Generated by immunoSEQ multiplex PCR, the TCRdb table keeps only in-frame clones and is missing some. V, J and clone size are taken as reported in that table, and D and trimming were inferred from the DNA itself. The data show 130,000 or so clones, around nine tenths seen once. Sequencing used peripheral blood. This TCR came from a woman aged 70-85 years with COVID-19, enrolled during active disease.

This chain's CDR3 is CAWNRNSQDQPQHF. The CDR3 DNA is TGTGCCTGGAACAGGAACAGCCAAGATCAGCCCCAGCATTTT. The V call is TRBV30, the J call TRBJ1-5; a possible D gene is TRBD1 (5 bases). Germline CDR1 is GTSNPN and CDR2 is SVGIG (reference sequence). The CDR3 extends over 14 amino acids. V shed 4 bases and J shed 5 bases, with 15 bases lying between them.